These 18 T cell receptor beta chains originate from one sample sequenced in a study of T-cell reconstitution after alpha-beta-depleted transplantation in children. The authors prepared the TCRbeta library with unique molecular identifiers. Each CDR3 protein is one row after TCRdb ran MiXCR on the PCR reads. The sample comprises over 550,000 distinct CDR3 sequences, over 9.5% of which are singletons, and about 4.3% rests with the top ten. The sequences come from PBMCs from the stem cell graft donor, collected from the stem cell graft. All receptors come from a human donor who donated a stem cell graft to a child with acute myeloid leukemia.

This clonotype was observed at least ten times. This chain uses TRBV7-9 with TRBJ1-2; D unclear. Between the trimmed V and J ends, which lost 2 bases and 3 bases, there was a span of 7 bases. The CDR3 length is 13 residues. Germline lookup yields CDR1 SEHNR and CDR2 FQNEAQ (reference sequence). CDR3 sequence reads: CASSLPPHYGYTF. CDR3 sequence (DNA): TGTGCCAGCAGCTTACCACCGCACTATGGCTACACCTTC. The variable domain in full, with the rest retrieved from reference TRBV7-9 and TRBJ1-2, is DTGVSQNPRHKITKRGQNVTFRCDPISEHNRLYWYRQTLGQGPEFLTYFQNEAQLEKSRLLSDRFSAERPKGSFSTLEIQRTEQGDSAMYLCASSLPPHYGYTFGSGTRLTVV.

In its sample, this clonotype was seen once. This chain joins TRBV7-9 and TRBJ2-2; TRBD1 might be the D (6 bases). Germline V lookup: CDR1 SEHNR, CDR2 FQNEAQ (reference sequence). The length of the CDR3 is 17 residues. Trimming stripped 5 bases from V and 0 bases from J, with 16 bases between. CDR3 DNA sequence: TGTGCCAGCAGCCCTGACAGGTTGCCCACGAACACCGGGGAGCTGTTTTTT. The encoded protein is CASSPDRLPTNTGELFF.

The chain is built from TRBV7-9 and TRBJ2-1; a possible D gene is TRBD1 (5 bases). Germline V gene data show CDR1 as SEHNR and CDR2 as FQNEAQ (reference sequence). This CDR3 contains 15 residues. Trimming took off 1 base at V and 5 bases at J, with 12 bases between the two ends. This chain's CDR3 is CASSLVRLGDNEQFF. CDR3 bases: TGTGCCAGCAGCTTAGTGAGGTTAGGGGACAATGAGCAGTTCTTC.

V gene TRBV12-3 or TRBV12-4 combines with J gene TRBJ2-5; either TRBD1 or TRBD2 may fit D (7 bases each). The CDR3 has 17 amino acids. Trimming pared 6 bases from V and 3 bases from J, leaving 23 bases between. The CDR3 is CASRPARGGGPEETQYF. The CDR3 nucleotides read TGTGCCAGCAGACCAGCCAGGGGGGGAGGGCCGGAAGAGACCCAGTACTTC.

Only a few counts were recorded for this clonotype. This chain connects TRBV18 to TRBJ2-5; unclear D gene. Germline CDR1 is KGHSH and CDR2 is LQKENI. CDR3 size: 15 residues. Trimming cost V 3 bases and J 5 bases, with 16 bases left between them. The DNA of the CDR3 is TGTGCCAGCTCACCCTTGGGAATACCCCAGGAGACCCAGTACTTC. This codes for CASSPLGIPQETQYF.

The chain combines TRBV12-3 or TRBV12-4 with TRBJ2-7, with a possible D match to TRBD1 (5 bases). This CDR3 comprises 14 residues. The V end was cut by 3 bases, the J end by 5 bases, with 14 bases between. The CDR3 DNA reads as TGTGCCAGCAGTTTCAAGGGGCTTTTTGACGAGCAGTACTTC. Encoded protein: CASSFKGLFDEQYF.

This clonotype appeared many times. The V call is TRBV20-1, the J call TRBJ2-1; D may be TRBD2 (6 bases). CDR1 is DFQATT and CDR2 is SNEGSKA in the germline V gene (reference sequence). CDR3 length equals 15 residues. V shed 6 bases and J shed 0 bases, with 15 bases lying between them. CDR3 sequence reads: CSAITSRSSYNEQFF. The CDR3 DNA is TGCAGTGCGATAACTAGCCGGAGCTCCTACAATGAGCAGTTCTTC.

This clonotype was detected ten times or more. A read error may account for a junction end that differs from germline. This sequence joins TRBV6-6 and TRBJ2-2; D gene ambiguous. CDR3 length: 13 residues. CDR1 is MNHNY, CDR2 SVGAGI, per germline (reference sequence). CDR3 coding DNA: TGTGCCAGCACTTACGTGAACACCGGGGAGCTGTTTTTT. Amino acid sequence: CASTYVNTGELFF.

This clonotype was detected many times. The V gene is TRBV20-1, the J gene TRBJ2-7; TRBD1 agrees at 9 bases. Germline V lookup: CDR1 DFQATT, CDR2 SNEGSKA (reference sequence). The CDR3 has 13 residues. J lost 4 bases, V lost 8 bases, and 9 bases had no gene match. CDR3 region: CSPTGQGAYEQYF. CDR3 bases: TGCAGTCCCACGGGACAGGGAGCGTACGAGCAGTACTTC.

The CDR3: CASSLAGTKSYNEQFF. The DNA for the CDR3 is TGTGCCAGCAGCTTAGCCGGGACCAAATCCTACAATGAGCAGTTCTTC. The V call is TRBV11-2, the J call TRBJ2-1; either TRBD1 or TRBD2 may supply D (5 bases each). CDR1 is SGHAT and CDR2 is FQNNGV in the germline V gene. This CDR3 has 16 residues. Trimming pared 1 base from V and 1 base from J, leaving 11 bases between.

V and J are TRBV28 and TRBJ2-7, with 8 bases fitting TRBD1. The length of the CDR3 is 15 residues. The germline gives CDR1 MDHEN, CDR2 SYDVKM. V was pared by 5 bases and J by 4 bases, with 10 bases of the junction left unmatched. CDR3 residues: CASSPIQGARYEQYF. CDR3 nucleotide sequence: TGTGCCAGCAGTCCCATTCAGGGGGCGCGTTACGAGCAGTACTTC.

This clonotype came up a few times. The chain joins TRBV5-1 to TRBJ2-1, with 9 nucleotides matching TRBD1. In germline, CDR1 is SGHRS, CDR2 YFSETQ. V was pared by 4 bases and J by 5 bases, with 4 bases of the junction left unmatched. The CDR3 sequence is 14 residues long. CDR3 coding DNA: TGCGCCAGCAGCCACCGGGACAGGGACAATGAGCAGTTCTTC. Its protein product is CASSHRDRDNEQFF.

In the case of this clonotype: Compared with germline, one end of the junction differs, possibly owing to a read error. This chain connects TRBV7-7 to TRBJ2-1; D might be TRBD2 (5 bases). CDR1 SSHAT and CDR2 FNYEAQ come from the germline V gene (reference sequence). The CDR3 is 13 residues long. CDR3 nucleotide sequence: TGTGCTAGCAGCAAGGGAGCCCCGGGTGAGCAGTTCTTC. Translation: CASSKGAPGEQFF. The full variable domain, rest sourced from reference TRBV7-7 and TRBJ2-1, is GAGVSQSPRYKVTKRGQDVTLRCDPISSHATLYWYQQALGQGPEFLTYFNYEAQPDKSGLPSDRFSAERPEGSISTLTIQRTEQRDSAMYRCASSKGAPGEQFFGPGTRLTVL.

This clonotype was detected only a few times. The chain links TRBV15 to TRBJ2-1, with TRBD2 as a possible D gene (5 bases). The CDR3 has 14 residues. Looked up from germline, CDR1 is LNHNV and CDR2 is YYDKDF (reference sequence). V gave up 3 bases and J gave up 2 bases, with 8 bases separating them. In nucleotides, the CDR3 is TGTGCCACCAGCAGCAAGCGGACCTACAATGAGCAGTTCTTC. Its protein is CATSSKRTYNEQFF.

The sample holds many counts of this clonotype. The chain is built from TRBV7-3 and TRBJ1-6; 7 nucleotides match TRBD1. With V trimmed by 5 bases and J by 8 bases, 3 bases remained unmatched. This CDR3 comprises 13 residues. The germline gives CDR1 SGHTA, CDR2 FQGTGA. The CDR3: CASSIDRDSPLHF. As DNA, the CDR3 is TGTGCCAGCAGCATCGACAGGGATTCACCCCTCCACTTT.

This clonotype was seen ten or more times. This chain joins TRBV7-9 and TRBJ2-2, with 10 bases that match TRBD2. V shed 4 bases, J shed 3 bases, and the junction held 2 bases outside the gene matches. From germline, CDR1 is SEHNR and CDR2 FQNEAQ (reference sequence). There are 15 residues in the CDR3. The CDR3 bases are TGTGCCAGCAGCTCAAGCGGGAGGGACACCGGGGAGCTGTTTTTT. Its translation is CASSSSGRDTGELFF.

V is TRBV15 and J is TRBJ2-5; D is unclear. The CDR3 length is 15 residues. V was cut by 1 base and J by 2 bases, with 11 bases left in between. The germline gives CDR1 LNHNV, CDR2 YYDKDF (reference sequence). The CDR3 region has the DNA TGTGCCACCAGCAGAGGAGCGAGCGATCAAGAGACCCAGTACTTC. Protein product: CATSRGASDQETQYF.

This clonotype was detected a few times. The chain recombines TRBV12-3 or TRBV12-4 with TRBJ2-3; 9 bases are a match to TRBD2. Germline trimming cut 8 bases from V and 0 bases from J; bases unmatched to any gene: 12. There are 17 residues in the CDR3. In nucleotides, the CDR3 is TGTGCCAGCGGACTACACCTGAGCGGGAGGAGCACAGATACGCAGTATTTT. Its translation: CASGLHLSGRSTDTQYF.